This passage covers 5 T cell receptor beta chains from one sample sequenced in a study of T-cell memory formation after mild COVID-19. TCRdb analysed the 5' RACE reads with MiXCR anew, one entry per CDR3 protein. In the table there are 200,000 to 250,000 distinct CDR3 sequences, 15% of which are singletons. Material: PBMCs or a T cell subset sorted from them (not recorded which). The receptors shown here come from an adult woman who had mild COVID-19 (a few samples of this study predate the infection). Cell type and time point are not known.

This clonotype has more than one count but fewer than ten. V is TRBV12-3 or TRBV12-4 and J is TRBJ2-5; no clear D gene. This CDR3 region has 14 residues. The ends were cut back, 2 bases at V and 2 bases at J, with 9 bases in the middle. The CDR3 loop reads CASSLKPAQETQYF. As DNA, the CDR3 is TGTGCCAGCAGTTTAAAACCAGCACAAGAGACCCAGTACTTC.

This clonotype was picked up a small number of times. The chain has TRBV7-9 and TRBJ1-5; TRBD1 is a possible D gene (5 bases). V lost 4 bases and J lost 4, with 17 bases in between. CDR3 length: 16 residues. Germline CDR1 and CDR2: SEHNR and FQNEAQ (reference sequence). CDR3 residues: CASSSGYVGGNQPQHF. The CDR3 DNA follows: TGTGCCAGCAGCTCGGGCTATGTGGGGGGGAATCAGCCCCAGCATTTT.

The J gene is TRBJ2-2, the V gene TRBV4-3; D is possibly TRBD2 (5 bases). The CDR3 has 13 residues. Germline V gene data show CDR1 as LGHNA and CDR2 as YSLEER. The V end lost 5 bases, the J end lost 6 bases, and 10 bases lay between the germline ends. CDR3 residues: CASSIRTAGELFF. In DNA form, the CDR3 reads TGCGCCAGCAGCATCCGGACTGCCGGGGAGCTGTTTTTT.

The chain links TRBV5-1 to TRBJ2-5, with TRBD2 as a possible D gene (7 bases). The length of the CDR3 is 13 residues. CDR1 SGHRS and CDR2 YFSETQ come from the germline V gene. V was cut by 4 bases and J by 3 bases, with 10 bases left in between. The CDR3 sequence: CASSGGAEETQYF. The CDR3 DNA follows: TGCGCCAGCAGCGGGGGGGCTGAAGAGACCCAGTACTTC.

V is TRBV5-5 and J is TRBJ1-1; perhaps TRBD1 as D (6 bases). The V end was cut by 6 bases, the J end by 0 bases, with 15 bases between. Germline CDR1 and CDR2: SGHKS and YYEKEE (reference sequence). The CDR3 length is 15 residues. In DNA, the CDR3 is TGTGCCAGCACCCGACAGGTAACAATGAACACTGAAGCTTTCTTT. Translation gives CASTRQVTMNTEAFF.